This T cell receptor (beta chain) was sequenced during a study of shared clonotypes between healthy human individuals. Findings of the study overall: The researchers took only blood, and tissue repertoires probably look different.

As concerns this clone: Antigen: not known.

Germline lookup yields CDR1 SGHTA and CDR2 FQGNSA. V lost 5 bases and J lost 1; bases outside the gene matches: 5. The CDR3 is made up of 14 amino acids. Genomic DNA of each subset was evenly split across several immunoSEQ plates. Only in-frame clones appear in the TCRdb table, and some are missing; sequencing was by immunoSEQ multiplex PCR. The sample consists of around 1,000,000 clones, about 72% of them appearing once. Source material: memory CD4+ T cells from PBMCs. Regarding subset: CD45RA-negative fraction. This chain links TRBV7-2 with TRBJ2-7; 7 bases map to TRBD1. The receptor was derived from a man between 18 and 35 years old in good health. Some clones in this sample may be carry-over from other donors' samples. CDR3 amino acids: CASSRTGQSYEQYF. In DNA, the CDR3 is TGTGCCAGCAGCCGCACGGGACAGTCCTACGAGCAGTACTTC. Looking up the rest from reference TRBV7-2 and TRBJ2-7 gives the full variable domain: GAGVSQSPSNKVTEKGKDVELRCDPISGHTALYWYRQSLGQGLEFLIYFQGNSAPDKSGLPSDRFSAERTGGSVSTLTIQRTQQEDSAVYLCASSRTGQSYEQYFGPGTRLTVT.